This paragraph reports one T cell receptor (beta chain). Trimming took 5 bases from V and 8 from J, leaving 9 bases between them. CDR1 is SGHTA, CDR2 FQGTGA, per germline. CDR3 length: 12 amino acids. Produced via immunoSEQ multiplex PCR; TCRdb's table is partial and in-frame only. The sample carries some 43,000 clones, roughly 90% recorded once. This sample stems from a study of T cell changes during pregnancy in multiple sclerosis. This TCR came from a female donor in good health, enrolled as a control in a pregnancy study. V is TRBV7-3 and J is TRBJ2-2; no clear D. The material was peripheral blood, obtained in the first trimester of pregnancy. The CDR3 protein is CASSPAGGELFF. The DNA for the CDR3 is TGTGCCAGCAGCCCTGCAGGAGGGGAGCTGTTTTTT.